This T cell receptor beta chain was found in a study of technical replicates of blood from several donors. Trimming took 7 bases from V and 5 from J; bases not matched to a gene: 7. The V gene's germline CDR1 is SQVTM and CDR2 ANQGSEA. This CDR3 is built from 13 residues. Some clones are missing from TCRdb's copy, which holds only in-frame ones; the method was immunoSEQ multiplex PCR. The sample holds about 84,000 clones; 80% to 95% are singletons and the top ten take about 0.26%. The material sequenced was T cells isolated from PBMCs. The rearrangement links TRBV29-1 to TRBJ2-5; 10 bases fit TRBD2. The sequence was obtained from a human donor in good health. CDR3 loop: CSASGGAWETQYF. The CDR3 region has the DNA TGCAGCGCGAGCGGGGGGGCCTGGGAGACCCAGTACTTC.